These 22 T cell receptor beta chains were sequenced from one sample in a study of patients and donors after allogeneic stem cell transplantation. Via MiXCR, TCRdb re-called the RT-PCR reads, giving one row per CDR3 protein. The repertoire includes over 130,000 distinct CDR3 sequences, approximately 35% of them detected once, and 40% to 55% sits in the top ten. The sequenced material came from blood, either unsorted or a sorted T cell fraction (not recorded which). The receptors come from a human donor who was either an allogeneic HSCT recipient or a stem cell or donor lymphocyte infusion donor (not recorded which). It is not recorded whose cells these are; they may come from a transplant donor.

The J gene is TRBJ1-2, the V gene TRBV10-3; the match to TRBD1 covers 8 bases. The J segment lost 8 bases and the V segment lost 4 bases, leaving 12 bases of the junction unmatched. The CDR3 sequence is 15 residues long. The germline V gene encodes CDR1 ENHRY and CDR2 SYGVKD. CDR3 sequence (DNA): TGTGCCATCAGTGGCTCCGGGACAGGAGCATTAGGCTACACCTTC. Translated, it gives CAISGSGTGALGYTF.

This clonotype was seen only a few times. The DNA of the CDR3 is TGTGCCAGCAGTTATACTAGCGCTGAAGCTTTCTTT. Its protein is CASSYTSAEAFF. The chain recombines TRBV6-2 or TRBV6-3 with TRBJ1-1; D gene unclear. Trimming cost V 3 bases and J 6 bases, with 8 bases left between them. Germline-derived CDR1 and CDR2 are MNHEY and SVGEGT. The CDR3 extends over 12 amino acids.

The chain is built from TRBV10-3 and TRBJ2-3; TRBD2 agrees at 8 bases. The CDR3 consists of 15 residues. From germline, CDR1 is ENHRY and CDR2 SYGVKD. V shed 0 bases and J 6 bases; nucleotides not matched to a gene: 5. The CDR3: CAISESAGGADTQYF. CDR3 DNA sequence: TGTGCCATCAGTGAGTCAGCCGGGGGGGCGGATACGCAGTATTTT.

A few counts support this clonotype. This chain joins TRBV5-5 and TRBJ1-5; D remains unclear. The V and J ends lost 3 bases and 2 bases respectively, with 18 bases between them. This CDR3 comprises 17 residues. Germline lookup yields CDR1 SGHKS and CDR2 YYEKEE (reference sequence). The DNA of the CDR3 is TGTGCCAGCAGCTCGGTGCCAGGAGCAATCGGCAATCAGCCCCAGCATTTT. This gives the protein CASSSVPGAIGNQPQHF. Based on the CDR3 plus reference TRBV5-5 and TRBJ1-5, the full variable domain is DAGVTQSPTHLIKTRGQQVTLRCSPISGHKSVSWYQQVLGQGPQFIFQYYEKEERGRGNFPDRFSARQFPNYSSELNVNALLLGDSALYLCASSSVPGAIGNQPQHFGDGTRLSIL.

This clonotype appeared a few times. The chain carries TRBV10-3 and TRBJ2-7, with D maybe TRBD2 (5 bases). The ends were cut back, 4 bases at V and 6 bases at J, with 7 bases in the middle. The germline CDR1 and CDR2 sequences are ENHRY and SYGVKD. CDR3 length: 11 amino acids. CDR3: CAISGRTEQYF. The CDR3 DNA is TGTGCCATCAGTGGGAGGACCGAGCAGTACTTC.

This clonotype was counted a few times. The rearrangement uses TRBV29-1 and TRBJ1-1; 8 bases match TRBD1. Per the germline V gene, CDR1 is SQVTM and CDR2 is ANQGSEA. The CDR3 has 13 amino acids. Trimming took 4 bases from V and 5 from J; bases not matched to a gene: 6. DNA of the CDR3: TGCAGCGTTGCAGGGACAGGAGGGACTGAAGCTTTCTTT. It is translated as CSVAGTGGTEAFF.

This chain joins TRBV7-3 and TRBJ2-2, with 12 bases that match TRBD2. In germline, CDR1 is SGHTA, CDR2 FQGTGA. V trimming: 5 bases; J trimming: 3 bases; junction bases outside the gene matches: 4. CDR3 length equals 16 residues. The CDR3 reads CASSTGLAGYTGELFF. CDR3 in DNA: TGTGCCAGCAGCACTGGACTAGCGGGGTACACCGGGGAGCTGTTTTTT. The whole variable domain, filled in from reference TRBV7-3 and TRBJ2-2, reads GAGVSQTPSNKVTEKGKYVELRCDPISGHTALYWYRQSLGQGPEFLIYFQGTGAADDSGLPNDRFFAVRPEGSVSTLKIQRTERGDSAVYLCASSTGLAGYTGELFFGEGSRLTVL.

V usage is TRBV5-8 and J usage is TRBJ2-3; no clear D gene. Germline values: CDR1 SGHTS, CDR2 YDEGEE. CDR3 size: 15 residues. Trimming left V 2 bases short and J 2 bases short, with 12 bases between. The CDR3 spells CASSLKISSTDTQYF. Here the CDR3 DNA reads TGTGCCAGCAGCTTAAAGATATCCTCCACAGATACGCAGTATTTT. Filled out from reference TRBV5-8 and TRBJ2-3, the complete variable domain reads EAGVTQSPTHLIKTRGQQATLRCSPISGHTSVYWYQQALGLGLQFLLWYDEGEERNRGNFPPRFSGRQFPNYSSELNVNALELEDSALYLCASSLKISSTDTQYFGPGTRLTVL.

The chain uses TRBV7-9 and TRBJ1-4, with no clear D. The CDR3 has 14 amino acids. Germline V gives CDR1 SEHNR, CDR2 FQNEAQ (reference sequence). Deletions cut 4 bases from V and 6 bases from J, with 12 bases between. CDR3 region: CASSSSGVDEKLFF. The CDR3 nucleotides read TGTGCCAGCAGCTCCTCCGGGGTCGATGAAAAACTGTTTTTT.

This clonotype occurred a few times. The rearrangement joins TRBV5-1 to TRBJ1-1, with D unclear. With 0 bases removed from V and 1 base from J, the gap between germline ends came to 7 bases. The CDR3 runs to 14 residues. Per the germline V gene, CDR1 is SGHRS and CDR2 is YFSETQ. CDR3 protein: CASSLDLGNTEAFF. The CDR3 DNA sequence: TGCGCCAGCAGCTTGGATTTGGGGAACACTGAAGCTTTCTTT.

This rearrangement joins TRBV6-2 or TRBV6-3 to TRBJ1-1; D may be TRBD1 (5 bases). Between the trimmed V and J ends, which lost 8 bases and 0 bases, there was a span of 13 bases. The CDR3 sequence is 14 residues long. The germline V gene has CDR1 MNHEY and CDR2 SVGEGT. This chain's CDR3 is CASEEGPLNTEAFF. DNA for the CDR3: TGTGCCAGCGAAGAGGGGCCGCTGAACACTGAAGCTTTCTTT.

This clonotype was found a few times. The CDR3 spells CASRPRQGLNTEAFF. The CDR3 nucleotides read TGCGCCAGCAGACCTAGACAGGGTCTGAACACTGAAGCTTTCTTT. The chain recombines TRBV5-1 with TRBJ1-1, with 7 bases that match TRBD1. CDR1 is SGHRS, CDR2 YFSETQ, per germline. Trimming cost V 5 bases and J 0 bases; bases outside gene matches: 7. This CDR3 has 15 residues.

This clonotype occurred a few times. This chain links TRBV27 with TRBJ1-6, with TRBD1 identical over 7 bases. Unmatched junction bases numbered 6, after V lost 0 bases and J lost 10 bases. CDR1 and CDR2 (germline): MNHEY, SMNVEV (reference sequence). The length of the CDR3 is 15 residues. Here the CDR3 DNA reads TGTGCCAGCAGTTTATCGGCAGGGGGGTCCTCACCCCTCCACTTT. This translates into CASSLSAGGSSPLHF.

V is TRBV6-5 and J is TRBJ2-2, with 7 bases lining up with TRBD2. The CDR3 is made up of 14 amino acids. Trimming took 1 base from V and 5 from J; bases not matched to a gene: 1. Germline lookup yields CDR1 MNHEY and CDR2 SVGAGI. The CDR3 nucleotides read TGTGCCAGCAGTTACTGGGAGGGTACCGGGGAGCTGTTTTTT. Protein: CASSYWEGTGELFF.

The gene calls are TRBV5-1 and TRBJ2-1, with no clear D. This CDR3 has 13 residues. Germline loops: CDR1 SGHRS, CDR2 YFSETQ. V dropped 4 bases and J dropped 5 bases, with 10 bases sitting between them. The CDR3 nucleotides are TGCGCCAGCAGCCCTGGACGGAACAATGAGCAGTTCTTC. This gives the protein CASSPGRNNEQFF.

The table lists this clonotype with a few counts. V usage is TRBV15 and J usage is TRBJ1-5, with TRBD1 matching 7 bases. Germline assignment: CDR1 LNHNV and CDR2 YYDKDF (reference sequence). This CDR3 has 16 amino acids. The V segment lost 4 bases and the J segment 3 bases; nucleotides outside the gene matches: 9. The CDR3 is CATSTLNRGHNQPQHF. The CDR3 DNA is TGTGCCACCAGCACCCTAAACAGGGGTCACAATCAGCCCCAGCATTTT.

The chain is built from TRBV5-1 and TRBJ1-2, with TRBD1 as a possible D gene (5 bases). This CDR3 has 16 residues. V gave up 2 bases and J gave up 2 bases, with 16 bases separating them. The germline V gene encodes CDR1 SGHRS and CDR2 YFSETQ. CDR3 in amino acids: CASSFGQSRVNYGYTF. The CDR3 coding sequence is TGCGCCAGCAGCTTCGGACAATCAAGGGTCAACTATGGCTACACCTTC.

Only a few counts were recorded for this clonotype. This chain connects TRBV7-8 to TRBJ1-4, with D unclear. The length of the CDR3 is 15 residues. Germline V gives CDR1 SGHVS, CDR2 FQNEAQ. V was clipped by 4 bases and J by 4 bases, with 13 bases between them. CDR3: CASSSYRTVNEKLFF. CDR3 bases: TGTGCCAGCAGCTCCTACCGGACGGTTAATGAAAAACTGTTTTTT.

This clonotype was seen a few times. This chain joins TRBV6-2 or TRBV6-3 and TRBJ1-5, with D uncertain. The CDR3 contains 14 residues. V was clipped by 2 bases and J by 7 bases, with 12 bases between them. Per germline, CDR1 MNHEY and CDR2 SVGEGT. CDR3 residues: CASSYPRAGQPQHF. DNA of the CDR3: TGTGCCAGCAGTTACCCCCGGGCGGGACAGCCCCAGCATTTT.

This clonotype was detected a few times. This chain uses TRBV28 with TRBJ2-7; 9 nucleotides align to TRBD1. The CDR3 spans 14 residues. V was pared by 2 bases and J by 3 bases, with 2 bases of the junction left unmatched. The germline gives CDR1 MDHEN, CDR2 SYDVKM. CDR3 DNA: TGTGCCAGCAGTTTAAGGGACAGGGTCTACGAGCAGTACTTC. It codes for CASSLRDRVYEQYF.

CDR3 sequence: CAISGIRGSPLHF. The CDR3, as DNA: TGTGCCATCAGTGGGATCAGGGGTTCACCCCTCCACTTT. The chain carries TRBV10-3 and TRBJ1-6, with D tentatively TRBD1 (6 bases). Germline V gives CDR1 ENHRY, CDR2 SYGVKD. The V gene lost 4 bases and the J gene lost 9 bases, with 10 bases spanning the gap. The CDR3 is made up of 13 amino acids.

Only a few counts were recorded for this clonotype. J is TRBJ1-1 and V is TRBV5-1; no clear D gene. Trimming left V 0 bases short and J 5 bases short, with 11 bases between. Germline values: CDR1 SGHRS, CDR2 YFSETQ. The CDR3 spans 14 residues. DNA for the CDR3: TGCGCCAGCAGCTTGGAATCGGGGTATACTGAAGCTTTCTTT. This translates into CASSLESGYTEAFF.